The subject of this entry is one T cell receptor beta chain. Its cognate antigen is unknown. The sample contains more than one DNA sequence encoding this CDR3. The source of the sample is a study of cytomegalovirus exposure and HLA in healthy donors. Germline loops: CDR1 MDHEN, CDR2 SYDVKM. The CDR3 runs 15 residues. V was clipped by 7 bases and J by 8 bases, with 23 bases between them. Study results and limitations: Most TCRs appeared rarely, but some public TCRs recurred in many donors. The later analysis indicated that the majority of CMV-associated TCR beta chains appeared HLA-restricted.

Unrecorded immune exposure was likely among donors, who were nominally healthy when sampled. The study ran its PCR with 60 Vbeta and 13 Jbeta primers. Profiled with immunoSEQ multiplex PCR; TCRdb holds only in-frame clones, not every one. The table lists approximately 220,000 clones, about three quarters of them singletons, with around 1.8% in the top ten. The chain has TRBV28 and TRBJ1-2; D call uncertain. This clonotype was obtained from a man aged 18 to 30 in good health and CMV-seronegative. The specimen sequenced was PBMCs. CDR3 nucleotides: TGTGCCAGCACTCCTGCAGGCAGGCCGATCTGGGGCTACACCTTC. Encoded protein: CASTPAGRPIWGYTF.